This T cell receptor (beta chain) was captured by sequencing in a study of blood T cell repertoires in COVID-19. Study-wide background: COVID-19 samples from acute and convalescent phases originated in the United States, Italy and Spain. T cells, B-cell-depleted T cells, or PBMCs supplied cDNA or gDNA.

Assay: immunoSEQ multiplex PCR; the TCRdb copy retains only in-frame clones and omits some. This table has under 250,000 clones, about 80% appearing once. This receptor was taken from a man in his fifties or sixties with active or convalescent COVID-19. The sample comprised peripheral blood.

CDR3 residues: CASSKAGELFF. The CDR3, as DNA: TGTGCCAGCAGTAAGGCAGGGGAACTGTTTTTT. The chain uses TRBV6-5 and TRBJ1-4; possibly TRBD1 for D (6 bases). Looked up from germline, CDR1 is MNHEY and CDR2 is SVGAGI. CDR3 length equals 11 residues. Trimming left V 5 bases short and J 12 bases short, with 10 bases between.